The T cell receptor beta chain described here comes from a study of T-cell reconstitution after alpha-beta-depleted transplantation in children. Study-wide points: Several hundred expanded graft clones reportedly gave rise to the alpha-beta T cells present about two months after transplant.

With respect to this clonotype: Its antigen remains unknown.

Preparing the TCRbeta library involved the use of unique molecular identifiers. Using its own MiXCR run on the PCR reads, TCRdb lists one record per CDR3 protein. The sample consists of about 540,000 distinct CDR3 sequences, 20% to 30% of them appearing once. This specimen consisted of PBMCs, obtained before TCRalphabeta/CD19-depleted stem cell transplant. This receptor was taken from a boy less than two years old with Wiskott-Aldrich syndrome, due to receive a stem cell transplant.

DNA for the CDR3: TGTGCTGCCAGGGACACGAACCAAGAGACCCAGTACTTC. Encoded protein: CAARDTNQETQYF. This chain joins TRBV6-1 and TRBJ2-5; D is possibly TRBD1 (6 bases). The germline V gene has CDR1 MNHNS and CDR2 SASEGT. This CDR3 has 13 residues.